This TCR beta chain was sequenced for a study of CD8+CD57+ T cells in acquired aplastic anemia. In the study overall: The study obtained an average of around 3.4 ug of DNA from sorted CD4+ and CD8+ cells. In CD4+ cells, healthy donors produced an average of around 11 million reads.

Genomic DNA, the template, was used for profiling of the TCR beta VDJ and CDR3. Using its own MiXCR run on the reads, TCRdb lists one record per CDR3 protein. The profile shows roughly 200,000 distinct CDR3 sequences, over 55% of them singletons. General study points: Patients and controls were not found to differ significantly in CD8+ Simpson's diversity. Shared by patients and controls, 25 to 30 CD8+ CDR3s were abundant in patients.

Of note for this clonotype: Antigen specificity is unknown.

The CDR3 consists of 15 residues. Germline V CDR1 and CDR2: SGHTA, FQGNSA. V lost 1 base and J lost 7; bases outside the gene matches: 10. The sequence came from a human donor in good health. Sequencing input: sorted CD4+, CD8+, or CD8+CD57+ T cells (not recorded which) from PBMCs. This chain uses TRBV7-2 with TRBJ2-7; 7 nucleotides align to TRBD2. The CDR3 DNA reads TGTGCCAGCAGCTTAGACCCGGGTCGAGCGGGAGAGCAGTACTTC. Encoded protein: CASSLDPGRAGEQYF. The variable domain in full, completed from reference TRBV7-2 and TRBJ2-7, reads GAGVSQSPSNKVTEKGKDVELRCDPISGHTALYWYRQSLGQGLEFLIYFQGNSAPDKSGLPSDRFSAERTGGSVSTLTIQRTQQEDSAVYLCASSLDPGRAGEQYFGPGTRLTVT.